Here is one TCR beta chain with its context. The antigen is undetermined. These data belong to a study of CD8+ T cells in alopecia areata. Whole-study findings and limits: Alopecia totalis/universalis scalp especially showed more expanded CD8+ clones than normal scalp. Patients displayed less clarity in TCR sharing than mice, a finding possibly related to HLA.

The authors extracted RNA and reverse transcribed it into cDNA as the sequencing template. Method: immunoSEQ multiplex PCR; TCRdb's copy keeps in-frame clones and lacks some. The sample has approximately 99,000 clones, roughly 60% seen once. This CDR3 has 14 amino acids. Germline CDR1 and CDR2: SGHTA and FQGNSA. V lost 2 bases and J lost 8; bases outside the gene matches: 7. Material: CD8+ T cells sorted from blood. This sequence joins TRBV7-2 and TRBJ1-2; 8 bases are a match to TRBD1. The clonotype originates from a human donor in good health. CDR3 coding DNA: TGTGCCAGCAGCTTAATGGCAGGGGGCATGGGCTACACCTTC. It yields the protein CASSLMAGGMGYTF.